These T cell receptor beta chains were read from a single sample in a study of T cell responses to AZD1222 COVID-19 vaccine. Sequencing used immunoSEQ multiplex PCR; TCRdb keeps in-frame clones, though not all of them. This table holds 60,000 to 80,000 clones, about 85% found once. The sequencing used peripheral blood, collected on day 0 of AZD1222 vaccination. The receptors originated from an adult in good health. CDR3s include the opening cysteine and the closing phenylalanine or tryptophan. Each record gives: J gene, D gene, V gene, clone size, CDR3 protein, CDR3 DNA. A D gene is named only where the DNA matches it firmly. Clone size is shown for a subset of rows, as once, few, many or a class of expanded clone.

TRBJ2-3	TRBD2	TRBV10-3	-	CAISRLAGAEDTQYF	TGTGCCATCAGTAGACTAGCGGGGGCGGAAGATACGCAGTATTTT
TRBJ1-1	-	TRBV7-9	-	CASSPSGDTEAFF	TGTGCCAGCAGCCCTAGTGGGGACACTGAAGCTTTCTTT
TRBJ2-1	-	TRBV2	-	CASSEVEGRLF	TGTGCCAGCAGTGAGGTAGAGGGCCGGCTCTTC
TRBJ1-1	-	TRBV5-1	once	CASSLETGTEAFF	TGCGCCAGCAGCTTGGAGACGGGCACTGAAGCTTTCTTT
TRBJ1-3	-	TRBV12-3/TRBV12-4	-	CASSLSGNTIYF	TGTGCCAGCAGTTTATCCGGAAACACCATATATTTT
TRBJ2-5	-	TRBV7-2	-	CASSLVSRAQETQYF	TGTGCCAGCAGCTTAGTTAGCCGGGCCCAAGAGACCCAGTACTTC
TRBJ1-6	-	TRBV6-5	-	CASRNSPLHF	TGTGCCAGCAGGAATTCACCCCTCCACTTT
TRBJ1-5	-	TRBV3-1/TRBV3-2	once	CASSRIGNQPQHF	TGTGCCAGCAGCCGAATAGGTAATCAGCCCCAGCATTTT
TRBJ2-3	TRBD2	TRBV9	-	CASSVGSGGVDTQYF	TGTGCCAGCAGCGTAGGTAGCGGGGGGGTAGATACGCAGTATTTT
TRBJ1-1	-	TRBV3-1/TRBV3-2	-	CASRAAGRNTEAFF	TGTGCCAGCAGGGCCGCAGGGAGGAACACTGAAGCTTTCTTT
TRBJ1-3	-	TRBV30	-	CAWSRGDSGNTIYF	TGTGCCTGGAGTCGAGGAGACTCTGGAAACACCATATATTTT
TRBJ1-4	-	TRBV12-5	once	CASGLEGGVGEKLFF	TGTGCTAGTGGTTTGGAGGGGGGCGTAGGGGAAAAACTGTTTTTT
TRBJ1-1	TRBD1	TRBV5-1	-	CASSLVPDRVNTEAFF	TGCGCCAGCAGCTTGGTCCCGGACAGGGTGAACACTGAAGCTTTCTTT
TRBJ1-4	-	TRBV7-2	-	CASSLVGTNNEKLFF	TGTGCCAGCAGCTTAGTGGGGACCAATAATGAAAAACTGTTTTTT
TRBJ2-1	-	TRBV5-1	-	CASSLVDSLRNEQFF	TGCGCCAGCAGCTTGGTCGACTCCTTGAGGAATGAGCAGTTCTTC
TRBJ2-1	TRBD2	TRBV5-4	-	CASSSGLAGGGEQFF	TGTGCCAGCAGCTCGGGACTAGCGGGGGGAGGTGAGCAGTTCTTC
TRBJ1-1	-	TRBV9	-	CASSVGTGGAFF	TGTGCCAGCAGCGTAGGAACAGGTGGGGCTTTCTTT
TRBJ1-2	TRBD1	TRBV5-1	-	CASSLEGQGAGGYTF	TGCGCCAGCAGCTTGGAGGGACAGGGGGCTGGTGGCTACACCTTC
TRBJ2-3	TRBD2	TRBV19	-	CASCRLAGGTDTQYF	TGTGCCAGTTGTAGACTAGCGGGGGGCACAGATACGCAGTATTTT
TRBJ2-2	TRBD1	TRBV7-6	-	CASSQQGGANTGELFF	TGTGCCAGCAGCCAGCAAGGGGGCGCAAACACCGGGGAGCTGTTTTTT
TRBJ2-4	-	TRBV30	-	CAWGESGIQYF	TGTGCCTGGGGTGAAAGCGGCATTCAGTACTTC
TRBJ1-2	-	TRBV4-2	once	CASSPETGNYGYTF	TGTGCCAGCAGCCCCGAGACGGGTAACTATGGCTACACCTTC
TRBJ1-5	-	TRBV6-1	-	CASSDRGYSNQPQHF	TGTGCCAGCAGTGATAGGGGTTATAGCAATCAGCCCCAGCATTTT
TRBJ2-7	-	TRBV5-4	-	CASSSHQGISYEQYF	TGTGCCAGCAGCTCCCACCAGGGGATCTCCTACGAGCAGTACTTC
TRBJ2-3	-	TRBV30	-	CAWGGITDTQYF	TGTGCCTGGGGGGGGATCACAGATACGCAGTATTTT
TRBJ1-2	-	TRBV25-1	-	CASSEGLTGRGYTF	TGTGCCAGCAGTGAAGGCCTCACGGGGCGGGGCTACACCTTC
TRBJ1-4	-	TRBV12-3/TRBV12-4	-	CASSLLNGEKLFF	TGTGCCAGCAGTTTACTCAATGGCGAAAAACTGTTTTTT
TRBJ2-7	TRBD1	TRBV15	-	CATSRGGQGEREQYF	TGTGCCACCAGCAGAGGTGGACAGGGAGAAAGGGAGCAGTACTTC
TRBJ2-5	-	TRBV7-2	-	CASAPGLTETQYF	TGTGCCAGCGCCCCGGGGTTGACAGAGACCCAGTACTTC
TRBJ1-6	TRBD1	TRBV3-1/TRBV3-2	-	CASTQTGPSSMHSSYNSPLHF	TGTGCCAGCACCCAGACAGGGCCTAGCTCCATGCACAGCTCCTATAATTCACCCCTCCACTTT
TRBJ1-5	-	TRBV5-1	-	CASSLAGGDNQPQHF	TGCGCCAGCAGCTTGGCCGGGGGGGACAATCAGCCCCAGCATTTT
TRBJ1-5	-	TRBV13	-	CASSSGLGKGAQHF	TGTGCCAGCAGCTCCGGATTAGGCAAAGGGGCCCAGCATTTT
TRBJ1-5	-	TRBV19	-	CASSIQGVGQPQHF	TGTGCCAGTAGTATACAGGGTGTCGGTCAGCCCCAGCATTTT
TRBJ2-7	TRBD2	TRBV7-9	-	CASSSKGGGNFLYEQYF	TGTGCCAGCAGCTCGAAGGGCGGGGGGAACTTCCTCTACGAGCAGTACTTC
TRBJ1-6	-	TRBV6-5	-	CASSYSRRGNNSPLHF	TGTGCCAGCAGTTACTCGCGGCGGGGAAATAATTCACCCCTCCACTTT
TRBJ1-4	-	TRBV24-1	-	CAPRATNEKLFF	TGTGCACCCAGGGCAACTAATGAAAAACTGTTTTTT
TRBJ1-2	-	TRBV10-3	-	CAISELPREETF	TGTGCCATCAGTGAGCTCCCTCGTGAGGAGACCTTC
TRBJ2-1	TRBD1	TRBV28	-	CASRGGTGSYNEQFF	TGTGCCAGCAGGGGGGGGACAGGGTCCTACAATGAGCAGTTCTTC
TRBJ1-3	TRBD1	TRBV11-2	-	CASSLSLGGSGNTIYF	TGTGCCAGCAGCTTATCTTTAGGGGGCTCCGGAAACACCATATATTTT
TRBJ2-1	TRBD1	TRBV5-1	-	CASSSSTGVEQFF	TGCGCCAGCAGCTCATCTACAGGGGTCGAGCAGTTCTTC
TRBJ2-7	-	TRBV19	-	CASSIIGTGDYEQYF	TGTGCCAGTAGTATCATCGGGACTGGGGACTACGAGCAGTACTTC
TRBJ1-5	-	TRBV6-5	once	CASSYGQGTAQPQHF	TGTGCCAGCAGTTACGGGCAGGGAACGGCTCAGCCCCAGCATTTT
TRBJ2-5	-	TRBV5-4	-	CASSFGRPQETQYF	TGTGCCAGCAGCTTTGGACGGCCGCAAGAGACCCAGTACTTC
TRBJ2-4	-	TRBV5-1	once	CASSLGTAEAKNIQYF	TGCGCCAGCAGCTTGGGGACGGCGGAAGCCAAAAACATTCAGTACTTC
TRBJ1-3	-	TRBV7-9	-	CASSSISGNTIYF	TGTGCCAGCAGCTCCATCTCTGGAAACACCATATATTTT
TRBJ2-2	TRBD2	TRBV29-1	-	CSVGDGLVNTGELFF	TGCAGCGTTGGAGACGGACTAGTGAACACCGGGGAGCTGTTTTTT
TRBJ2-1	TRBD2	TRBV29-1	-	CSVEHLAGGLF	TGCAGCGTTGAACATCTAGCGGGGGGACTCTTC
TRBJ1-4	TRBD1	TRBV11-2	-	CASRGPGATGNEKLFF	TGTGCCAGCAGGGGCCCTGGCGCGACAGGGAATGAAAAACTGTTTTTT
TRBJ1-1	TRBD1	TRBV4-2	-	CASSREGQGADEAFF	TGTGCCAGCAGCCGAGAAGGACAGGGGGCCGATGAAGCTTTCTTT
TRBJ2-2	-	TRBV29-1	-	CSVKPGTDTGELFF	TGCAGCGTGAAGCCGGGGACGGACACCGGGGAGCTGTTTTTT
TRBJ2-6	TRBD1	TRBV28	-	CASSLTGDSGANVLTF	TGTGCCAGCAGCCTGACAGGGGATTCCGGGGCCAACGTCCTGACTTTC
TRBJ2-7	-	TRBV5-4	-	CASSFREYEQYF	TGTGCCAGCAGCTTTCGTGAGTACGAGCAGTACTTC